The subject of this entry is one TCR beta chain. Researchers amplified the TCR beta CDR3 regions from RNA transcripts. HTBI primers were used for first-round RT-PCR of the TCR CDR3. MiXCR was run by TCRdb on the multiplex PCR reads, yielding one entry per CDR3 protein. The data contain 450,000 to 700,000 distinct CDR3 sequences, under 60% of them singletons. This entry belongs to a study of T cells in Graves' hyperthyroidism and ophthalmopathy. The sequence derives from an adult woman with Graves' disease, either hyperthyroidism or ophthalmopathy (not recorded which). The sequencing input was peripheral blood or thyroid tissue (not recorded which).

CDR3 loop: CAISGGGGSPLHF. The CDR3 DNA follows: TGTGCCATCAGTGGAGGGGGGGGTTCACCCCTCCACTTT. This rearrangement joins TRBV10-3 to TRBJ1-6, with D possibly TRBD1 on 6 matching bases. The V gene's germline CDR1 is ENHRY and CDR2 SYGVKD. The CDR3 is made up of 13 amino acids. V was clipped by 4 bases and J by 9 bases, with 10 bases between them.